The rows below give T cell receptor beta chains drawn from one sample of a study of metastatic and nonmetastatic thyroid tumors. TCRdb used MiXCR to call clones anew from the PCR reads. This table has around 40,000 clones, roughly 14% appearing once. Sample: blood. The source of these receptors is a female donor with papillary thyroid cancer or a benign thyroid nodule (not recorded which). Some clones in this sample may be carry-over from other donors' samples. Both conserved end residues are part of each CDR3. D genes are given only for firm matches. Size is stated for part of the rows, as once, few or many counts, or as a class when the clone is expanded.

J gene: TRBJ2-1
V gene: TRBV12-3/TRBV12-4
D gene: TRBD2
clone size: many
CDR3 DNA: TGTGCCAGCAACCCGACTAGCGGGAGGAATGAGCAGTTCTTC
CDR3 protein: CASNPTSGRNEQFF

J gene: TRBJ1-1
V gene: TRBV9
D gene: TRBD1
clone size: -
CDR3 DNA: TGTGCCAGCAGCACTTCGGGGCAGGGGGTAGGTGGAGCTTTCTTT
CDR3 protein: CASSTSGQGVGGAFF

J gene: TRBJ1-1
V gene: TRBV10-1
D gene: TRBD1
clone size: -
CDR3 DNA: TGCGCCAGCAGCGGGGACAGGGAGTCTGGCGCTTTCTTT
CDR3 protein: CASSGDRESGAFF

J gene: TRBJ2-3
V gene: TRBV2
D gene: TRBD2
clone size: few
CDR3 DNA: TGTGCCAGCTCTAGCGGGTATAGCACAGATACGCAGTATTTT
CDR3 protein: CASSSGYSTDTQYF

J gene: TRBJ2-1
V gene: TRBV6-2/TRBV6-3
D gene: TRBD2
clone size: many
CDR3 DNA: TGTGCCAGCAGTTACTGGTTAGGGAGCGGGGGCTACAATGAGCAGTTCTTC
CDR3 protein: CASSYWLGSGGYNEQFF

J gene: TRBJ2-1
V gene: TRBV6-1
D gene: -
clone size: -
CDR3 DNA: TGTGCCAGCAGTGAAGAAGCGACAGGTCTAAGAGAGCAGTTCTTC
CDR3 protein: CASSEEATGLREQFF

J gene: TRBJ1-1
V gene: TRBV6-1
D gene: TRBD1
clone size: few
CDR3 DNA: TGTGCCAGCAGTCAGACAGGGGGTAAGGCTGAAGCTTTCTTT
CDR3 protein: CASSQTGGKAEAFF

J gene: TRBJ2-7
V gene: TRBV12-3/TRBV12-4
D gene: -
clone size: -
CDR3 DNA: TGTGCCAGCAGTTTATCGACGTGGCCCCCTTACTTC
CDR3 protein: CASSLSTWPPYF

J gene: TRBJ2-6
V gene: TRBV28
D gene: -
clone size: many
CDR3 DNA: TGTGCCAGCAGTTCCCTTTTCGGACAGCAAACTCCGCTCTCTGGGGCCAACGTCCTGACTTTC
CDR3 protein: CASSSLFGQQTPLSGANVLTF

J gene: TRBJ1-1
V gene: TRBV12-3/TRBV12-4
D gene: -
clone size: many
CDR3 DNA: TGTGCCAGCAGCAGGGTGAACACTGAAGCTTTCTTT
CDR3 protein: CASSRVNTEAFF

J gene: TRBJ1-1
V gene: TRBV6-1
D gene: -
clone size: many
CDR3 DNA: TGTGCCAGCAGTGAATTCAACATCAAGATGAACACTGAAGCTTTCTTT
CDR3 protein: CASSEFNIKMNTEAFF

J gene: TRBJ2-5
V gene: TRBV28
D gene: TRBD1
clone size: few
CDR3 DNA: TGTGCCAGCAGTTTGGTACCGGGACAGGGAATCCAAGAGACCCAGTACTTC
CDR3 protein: CASSLVPGQGIQETQYF

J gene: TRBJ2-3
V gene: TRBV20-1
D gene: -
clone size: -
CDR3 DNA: TGCAGTGCTTGTTGCTACTCTAGTACAGATACGCAGTATTTT
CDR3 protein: CSACCYSSTDTQYF

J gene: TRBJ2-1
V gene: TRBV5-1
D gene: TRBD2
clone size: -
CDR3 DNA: TGCGCCAGCAGCTTGGGGACTAGCGGGAGTGTATTGGATGAGCAGTTCTTC
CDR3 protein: CASSLGTSGSVLDEQFF

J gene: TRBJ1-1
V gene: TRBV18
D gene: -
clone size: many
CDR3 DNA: TGTGCCAGCTCACCAGAAGGCAACACTGAAGCTTTCTTT
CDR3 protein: CASSPEGNTEAFF

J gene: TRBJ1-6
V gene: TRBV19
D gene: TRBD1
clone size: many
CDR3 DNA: TGTGCCAGTAGGACAGGGGGAAGCTCACCCCTCCACTTT
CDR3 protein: CASRTGGSSPLHF

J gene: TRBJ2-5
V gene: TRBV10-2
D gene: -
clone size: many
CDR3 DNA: TGCGCCAGCAGTGGGAATAACCGACAAGAGACCCAGTACTTC
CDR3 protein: CASSGNNRQETQYF

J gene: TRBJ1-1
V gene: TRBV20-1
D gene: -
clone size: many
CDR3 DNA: TGCAGTGCTAGAGGACACTTGAACACTGAAGCTTTCTTT
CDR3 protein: CSARGHLNTEAFF

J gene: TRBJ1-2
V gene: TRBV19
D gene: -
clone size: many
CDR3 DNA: TGTGCCAGTAGTTTAGGGGGGAAGGCTACTGGCTACACCTTC
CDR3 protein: CASSLGGKATGYTF

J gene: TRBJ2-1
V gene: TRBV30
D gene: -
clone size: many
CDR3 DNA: TGTGCCTGGAGTGACGGGACCGTGTACAATGAGCAGTTCTTC
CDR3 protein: CAWSDGTVYNEQFF

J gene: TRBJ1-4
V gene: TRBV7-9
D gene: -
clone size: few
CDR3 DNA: TGTGCCAGCAGCCCTCAGGGATTTCATGAAAAACTGTTTTTT
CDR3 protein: CASSPQGFHEKLFF

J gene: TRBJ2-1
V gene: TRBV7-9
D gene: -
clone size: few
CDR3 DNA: TGTGCCAACAGCTTTGTCTTAAATGAGCAGTTCTTC
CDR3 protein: CANSFVLNEQFF

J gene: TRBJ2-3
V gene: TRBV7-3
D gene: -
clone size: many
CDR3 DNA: TGTGCCAGCAGCTTATCAGGGGCAGGGGATACGCAGTATTTT
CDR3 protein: CASSLSGAGDTQYF

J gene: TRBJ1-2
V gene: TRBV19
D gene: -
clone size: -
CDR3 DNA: TGTGCCAGTAGTATAGACCTGGGGATGGACTATGGCTACACCTTC
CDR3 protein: CASSIDLGMDYGYTF

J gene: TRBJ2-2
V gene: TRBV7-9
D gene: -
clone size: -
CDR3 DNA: TGTGCCAGCAGCTTAGACGTAGCCAACACCGGGGAGCTGTTTTTT
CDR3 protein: CASSLDVANTGELFF

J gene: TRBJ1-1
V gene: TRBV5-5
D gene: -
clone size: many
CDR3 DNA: TGTGCCAGCAGCTTGGACAGGGATGAGGGAACTGAAGCTTTCTTT
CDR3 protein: CASSLDRDEGTEAFF

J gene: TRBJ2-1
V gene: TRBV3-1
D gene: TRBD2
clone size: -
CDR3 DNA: TGTGCCAGCAGCCAAGACTCCCTAGCGGGAGGCTTGGTTCCCTACAATGAGCAGTTCTTC
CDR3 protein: CASSQDSLAGGLVPYNEQFF

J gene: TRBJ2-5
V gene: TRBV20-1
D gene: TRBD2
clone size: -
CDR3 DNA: TGCAGTGCGAACCCGGGACTAGCGGGAGTCGAAGAGAACCAGTACTTC
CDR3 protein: CSANPGLAGVEENQYF

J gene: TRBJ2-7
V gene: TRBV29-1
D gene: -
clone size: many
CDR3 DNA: TGCAGCGTGGGGGGACAGCCTACCTACGAGCAGTACTTC
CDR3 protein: CSVGGQPTYEQYF

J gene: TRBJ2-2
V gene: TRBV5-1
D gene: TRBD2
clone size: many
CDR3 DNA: TGCGCCAGCAGCTTTACTAGCGGGAGCACCGGGGAGCTGTTTTTT
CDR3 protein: CASSFTSGSTGELFF

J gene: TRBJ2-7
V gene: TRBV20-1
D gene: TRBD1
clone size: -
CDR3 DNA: TGCAGTGCTAGCGAAGACCACACAGGGGGCTACGAGCAGTACTTC
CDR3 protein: CSASEDHTGGYEQYF

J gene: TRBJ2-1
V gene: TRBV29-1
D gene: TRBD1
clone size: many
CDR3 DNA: TGCAGCGCCTCCGGGACAGACTACAATGAGCAGTTCTTC
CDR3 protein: CSASGTDYNEQFF

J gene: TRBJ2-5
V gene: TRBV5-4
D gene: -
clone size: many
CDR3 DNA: TGTGCCAGCAGCTTTCGGGGCCAAGAGACCCAGTACTTC
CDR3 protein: CASSFRGQETQYF

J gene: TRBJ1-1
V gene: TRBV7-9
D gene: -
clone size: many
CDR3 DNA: TGTGCCAGCAGCTTAGCTCAGGGGACCGACACTGAAGCTTTCTTT
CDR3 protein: CASSLAQGTDTEAFF

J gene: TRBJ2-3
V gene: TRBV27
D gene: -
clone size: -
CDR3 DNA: TGTGCCGGTAGTTTGGGGGACTCTACAGATACGCAGTATTTT
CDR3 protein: CAGSLGDSTDTQYF

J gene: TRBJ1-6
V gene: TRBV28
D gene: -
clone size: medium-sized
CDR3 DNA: TGTGCCAGCATGGGGGTTGGCTATTCACCCCTCCACTTT
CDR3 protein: CASMGVGYSPLHF

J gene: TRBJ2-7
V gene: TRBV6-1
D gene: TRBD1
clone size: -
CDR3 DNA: TGTGCCAGCAGTTCAGGGGGCGGGACCACCGTTTACGAGCAGTACTTC
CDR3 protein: CASSSGGGTTVYEQYF

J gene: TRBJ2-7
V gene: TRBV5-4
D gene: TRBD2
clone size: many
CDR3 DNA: TGTGCCAGCAGCCCAGGACTAGCGGGAGTAGACGAGCAGTACTTC
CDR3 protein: CASSPGLAGVDEQYF

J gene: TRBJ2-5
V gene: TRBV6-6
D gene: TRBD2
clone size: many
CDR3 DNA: TGTGCCAGCAGTTTTCGCCCGGCGGGGGAGGCCCAGTACTTC
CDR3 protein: CASSFRPAGEAQYF

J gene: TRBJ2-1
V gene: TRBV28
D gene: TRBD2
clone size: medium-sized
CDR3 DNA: TGTGCCAGCAGTGAGAGCGGGAGGAGCGTTAATGAGCAGTTCTTC
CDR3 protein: CASSESGRSVNEQFF

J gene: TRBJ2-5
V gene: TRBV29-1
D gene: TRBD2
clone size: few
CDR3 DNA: TGCAGCCTCGGGGGGCAAGAGACCCAGTACTTC
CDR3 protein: CSLGGQETQYF

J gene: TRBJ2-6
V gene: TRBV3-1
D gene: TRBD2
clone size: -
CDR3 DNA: TGTGCCAGCAGCCTTTGGGAGGGAGCGTCTGGGGCCAACGTCCTGACTTTC
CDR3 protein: CASSLWEGASGANVLTF

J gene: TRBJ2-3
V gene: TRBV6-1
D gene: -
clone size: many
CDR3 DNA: TGTGCCAGCAGGCACGAGCGGTTTAGCACAGATACGCAGTATTTT
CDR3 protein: CASRHERFSTDTQYF

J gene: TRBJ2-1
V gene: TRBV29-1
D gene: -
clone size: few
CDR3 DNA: TGCAGCGCGACAGATTACAATGAGCAGTTCTTC
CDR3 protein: CSATDYNEQFF

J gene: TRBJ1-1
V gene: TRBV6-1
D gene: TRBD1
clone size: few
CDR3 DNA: TGTGCCAGCAGCCCCAGACAGGGGGCAGGCACTGAAGCTTTCTTT
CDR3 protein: CASSPRQGAGTEAFF

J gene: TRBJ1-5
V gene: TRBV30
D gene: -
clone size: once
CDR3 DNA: TGTGCCTGGAGTGCGCAGGCTTTCAATCAGCCCCAGCATTTT
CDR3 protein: CAWSAQAFNQPQHF

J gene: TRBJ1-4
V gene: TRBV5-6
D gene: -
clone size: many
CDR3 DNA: TGTGCCAGCAGCTTCGGAGAGAGTGAAAAACTGTTTTTT
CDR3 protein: CASSFGESEKLFF

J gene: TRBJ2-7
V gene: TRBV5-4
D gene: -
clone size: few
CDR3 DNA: TGTGCCAGCAGCTTGGGCCCAGAATACGAGCAGTACTTC
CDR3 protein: CASSLGPEYEQYF

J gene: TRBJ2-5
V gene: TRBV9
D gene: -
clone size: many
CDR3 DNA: TGTGCCAGCAGCGTAGGGGACTTAGGGACAGAGACCCAGTACTTC
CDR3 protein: CASSVGDLGTETQYF

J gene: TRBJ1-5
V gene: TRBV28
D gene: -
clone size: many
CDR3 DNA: TGTGCCAGCCGGGGGGGGAACAATCAGCCCCAGCATTTT
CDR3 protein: CASRGGNNQPQHF

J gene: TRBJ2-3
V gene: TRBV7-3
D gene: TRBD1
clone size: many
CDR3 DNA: TGTGCCAGCAGCAAATATGGACAGGGGACGCAGTATTTT
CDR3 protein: CASSKYGQGTQYF

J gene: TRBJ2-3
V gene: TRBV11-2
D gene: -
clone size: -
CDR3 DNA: TGTGCCAGCAGCTCAGGGGGAGGGCCGGCAGATACGCAGTATTTT
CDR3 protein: CASSSGGGPADTQYF

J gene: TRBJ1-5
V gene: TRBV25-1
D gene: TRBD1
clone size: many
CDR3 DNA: TGTGCCAGCAGTTCCAGGGGGGATCAGCCCCAGCATTTT
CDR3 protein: CASSSRGDQPQHF

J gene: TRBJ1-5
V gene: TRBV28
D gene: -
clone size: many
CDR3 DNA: TGTGCCAGTCAGGGAGGTCAGCCCCAGCATTTT
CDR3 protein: CASQGGQPQHF

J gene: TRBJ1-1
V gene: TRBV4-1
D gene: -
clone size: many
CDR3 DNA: TGCGCCAGCAGAATAGGGGTGGAAGCTTTCTTT
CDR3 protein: CASRIGVEAFF

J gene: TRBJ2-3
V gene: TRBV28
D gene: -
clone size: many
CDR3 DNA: TGTGCCAGCAGTTTATTGCAGGGTACGGATACGCAGTATTTT
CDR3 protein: CASSLLQGTDTQYF

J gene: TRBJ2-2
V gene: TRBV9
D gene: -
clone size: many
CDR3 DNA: TGTGCCAGCAGCGTAGACCTCACCGGGGAGCTGTTTTTT
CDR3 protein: CASSVDLTGELFF

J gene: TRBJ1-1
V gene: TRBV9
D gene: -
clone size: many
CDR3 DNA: TGTGCCAGCAGCGGATCTAACACTGAAGCTTTCTTT
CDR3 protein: CASSGSNTEAFF

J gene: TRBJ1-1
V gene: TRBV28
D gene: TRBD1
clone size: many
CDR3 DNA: TGTGCCAGCAGTGGCCGGGACAGTAACACTGAAGCTTTCTTT
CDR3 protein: CASSGRDSNTEAFF

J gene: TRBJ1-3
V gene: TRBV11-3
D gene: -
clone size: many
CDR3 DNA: TGTGCCAGCAGCCGGTTTGGTGGGGGATCTGGAAACACCATATATTTT
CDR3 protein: CASSRFGGGSGNTIYF